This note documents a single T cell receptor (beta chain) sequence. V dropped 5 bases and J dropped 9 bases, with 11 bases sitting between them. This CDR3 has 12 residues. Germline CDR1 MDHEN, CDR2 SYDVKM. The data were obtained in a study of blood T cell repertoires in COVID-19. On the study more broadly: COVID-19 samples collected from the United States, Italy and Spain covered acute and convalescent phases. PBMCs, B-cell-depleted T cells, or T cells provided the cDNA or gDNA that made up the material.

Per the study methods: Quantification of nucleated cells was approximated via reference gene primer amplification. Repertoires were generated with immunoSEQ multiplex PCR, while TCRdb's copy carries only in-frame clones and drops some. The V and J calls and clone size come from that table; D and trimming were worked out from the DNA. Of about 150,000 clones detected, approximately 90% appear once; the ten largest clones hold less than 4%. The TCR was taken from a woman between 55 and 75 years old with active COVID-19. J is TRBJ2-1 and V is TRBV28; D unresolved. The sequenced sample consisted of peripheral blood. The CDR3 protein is CASSKVAGEQFF. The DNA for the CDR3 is TGTGCCAGCAGTAAGGTAGCCGGTGAGCAGTTCTTC. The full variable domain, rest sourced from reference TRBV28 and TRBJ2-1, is DVKVTQSSRYLVKRTGEKVFLECVQDMDHENMFWYRQDPGLGLRLIYFSYDVKMKEKGDIPEGYSVSREKKERFSLILESASTNQTSMYLCASSKVAGEQFFGPGTRLTVL.